The rows below give T cell receptor beta chains drawn from one sample of a study of identical twins. TCRdb reprocessed the 5' RACE reads with MiXCR, giving one entry per CDR3 protein. Of under 800,000 distinct CDR3 sequences in the sample, 21% were seen once. The sample also formed part of further work on T cells expressing NK-cell markers.

The source material was PBMCs. The source is a woman aged 18 to 35 in good health. The CDR3 runs from the conserved cysteine through the conserved F or W. The order of the fields is V gene, D gene, clone size, J gene, CDR3 protein, CDR3 DNA. D genes are given only for firm matches. Some rows have no size entry. The others give once, few or many, or a class for an expanded clone.

V gene: TRBV11-2; D gene: .; clone size: few; J gene: TRBJ2-1; CDR3 protein: CASSPRSGTDNEQFF; CDR3 DNA: TGTGCCAGCAGCCCGAGAAGCGGGACAGATAATGAGCAGTTCTTC
V gene: TRBV29-1; D gene: TRBD2; clone size: few; J gene: TRBJ2-1; CDR3 protein: CSVDWTSGEQFF; CDR3 DNA: TGCAGCGTTGATTGGACTAGCGGAGAACAGTTCTTC
V gene: TRBV12-3/TRBV12-4; D gene: .; clone size: .; J gene: TRBJ2-7; CDR3 protein: CASSQGVWRGEQYF; CDR3 DNA: TGTGCCAGCAGTCAAGGTGTTTGGCGGGGCGAGCAGTACTTC
V gene: TRBV11-2; D gene: .; clone size: .; J gene: TRBJ2-3; CDR3 protein: CASSTRVAGPDTQYF; CDR3 DNA: TGTGCCAGCAGCACTCGGGTTGCCGGGCCAGATACGCAGTATTTT
V gene: TRBV7-3; D gene: .; clone size: few; J gene: TRBJ2-1; CDR3 protein: CASSPRRVGEQFF; CDR3 DNA: TGTGCCAGCAGCCCCCGAAGAGTGGGTGAGCAGTTCTTC
V gene: TRBV15; D gene: .; clone size: .; J gene: TRBJ1-1; CDR3 protein: CATSRDYRQVNTEAFF; CDR3 DNA: TGTGCCACCAGCAGAGATTATCGACAAGTGAACACTGAAGCTTTCTTT
V gene: TRBV29-1; D gene: .; clone size: .; J gene: TRBJ1-2; CDR3 protein: CSVGPQGSSYTF; CDR3 DNA: TGCAGCGTTGGTCCCCAGGGGAGCAGCTACACCTTC
V gene: TRBV24-1; D gene: TRBD1; clone size: few; J gene: TRBJ2-5; CDR3 protein: CATSDSGQGGETQYF; CDR3 DNA: TGTGCCACCAGTGATTCCGGACAGGGAGGAGAGACCCAGTACTTC
V gene: TRBV15; D gene: .; clone size: .; J gene: TRBJ1-5; CDR3 protein: CATSRVTVHQPQHF; CDR3 DNA: TGTGCCACCAGCAGAGTGACAGTTCATCAGCCCCAGCATTTT
V gene: TRBV11-2; D gene: TRBD2; clone size: many; J gene: TRBJ2-2; CDR3 protein: CASSSHATSGGELFF; CDR3 DNA: TGTGCCAGCAGCTCTCACGCCACTAGCGGCGGGGAGCTGTTTTTT
V gene: TRBV9; D gene: .; clone size: .; J gene: TRBJ2-2; CDR3 protein: CASSVAIANTGELFF; CDR3 DNA: TGTGCCAGCAGCGTAGCCATCGCGAACACCGGGGAGCTGTTTTTT
V gene: TRBV20-1; D gene: TRBD2; clone size: .; J gene: TRBJ2-1; CDR3 protein: CSADGTTGEQFF; CDR3 DNA: TGCAGTGCTGATGGGACTACCGGTGAGCAGTTCTTC
V gene: TRBV20-1; D gene: TRBD2; clone size: few; J gene: TRBJ2-3; CDR3 protein: CSARPGLAGGQTDTQYF; CDR3 DNA: TGCAGTGCTCGACCGGGACTAGCGGGGGGCCAGACAGATACGCAGTATTTT
V gene: TRBV11-2; D gene: TRBD2; clone size: many; J gene: TRBJ2-3; CDR3 protein: CASSPMRGASSTDTQYF; CDR3 DNA: TGTGCCAGCAGCCCTATGCGGGGGGCTTCTAGCACAGATACGCAGTATTTT
V gene: TRBV5-1; D gene: .; clone size: few; J gene: TRBJ2-2; CDR3 protein: CASSQSLVGELFF; CDR3 DNA: TGCGCCAGCAGCCAATCCCTCGTCGGGGAGCTGTTTTTT
V gene: TRBV9; D gene: TRBD2; clone size: few; J gene: TRBJ2-1; CDR3 protein: CASSTGGGAYNEQFF; CDR3 DNA: TGTGCCAGCAGCACCGGTGGGGGGGCCTACAATGAGCAGTTCTTC
V gene: TRBV10-3; D gene: .; clone size: few; J gene: TRBJ1-5; CDR3 protein: CAISESRSNQPQHF; CDR3 DNA: TGTGCCATCAGTGAGTCCCGGAGCAATCAGCCCCAGCATTTT
V gene: TRBV20-1; D gene: .; clone size: few; J gene: TRBJ1-2; CDR3 protein: CSAMAGGYTF; CDR3 DNA: TGCAGTGCTATGGCGGGGGGCTACACCTTC
V gene: TRBV30; D gene: TRBD1; clone size: .; J gene: TRBJ2-7; CDR3 protein: CAWRSGDRGSYEQYF; CDR3 DNA: TGTGCCTGGAGGTCAGGGGACAGGGGGTCCTACGAGCAGTACTTC
V gene: TRBV5-1; D gene: .; clone size: .; J gene: TRBJ1-1; CDR3 protein: CASSLAGNKNTEAFF; CDR3 DNA: TGCGCCAGCAGCTTGGCCGGGAACAAGAACACTGAAGCTTTCTTT
V gene: TRBV20-1; D gene: TRBD1; clone size: .; J gene: TRBJ2-7; CDR3 protein: CSARDYGTGARLGYF; CDR3 DNA: TGCAGTGCTAGAGATTATGGGACAGGGGCCCGGTTAGGGTACTTC
V gene: TRBV12-3/TRBV12-4; D gene: .; clone size: .; J gene: TRBJ2-2; CDR3 protein: CASSLSSQELFF; CDR3 DNA: TGTGCCAGCAGTTTAAGCAGTCAGGAGCTGTTTTTT
V gene: TRBV6-5; D gene: TRBD1; clone size: once; J gene: TRBJ2-5; CDR3 protein: CASSYRGRRRFQETQYF; CDR3 DNA: TGTGCCAGCAGTTACAGGGGGCGCAGGCGATTCCAAGAGACCCAGTACTTC
V gene: TRBV11-2; D gene: .; clone size: few; J gene: TRBJ2-7; CDR3 protein: CASSLDFRGEQYF; CDR3 DNA: TGTGCCAGCAGCTTAGATTTCCGGGGCGAGCAGTACTTC
V gene: TRBV6-5; D gene: .; clone size: .; J gene: TRBJ1-1; CDR3 protein: CASSYSIGAITEAFF; CDR3 DNA: TGTGCCAGCAGTTACTCGATCGGGGCGATAACTGAAGCTTTCTTT
V gene: TRBV7-2; D gene: TRBD2; clone size: few; J gene: TRBJ2-4; CDR3 protein: CASSTASGPLAKNIQYF; CDR3 DNA: TGTGCCAGCAGCACGGCTAGCGGGCCTCTAGCCAAAAACATTCAGTACTTC
V gene: TRBV2; D gene: .; clone size: .; J gene: TRBJ1-5; CDR3 protein: CASRQQGLFNQPQHF; CDR3 DNA: TGTGCCAGCAGACAACAGGGCTTATTCAATCAGCCCCAGCATTTT
V gene: TRBV20-1; D gene: .; clone size: .; J gene: TRBJ2-3; CDR3 protein: CSAPRPGVSTDTQYF; CDR3 DNA: TGCAGTGCCCCTCGGCCTGGGGTCAGCACAGATACGCAGTATTTT
V gene: TRBV10-3; D gene: TRBD1; clone size: many; J gene: TRBJ2-7; CDR3 protein: CAITRTGTTYEQYF; CDR3 DNA: TGTGCCATCACTAGGACAGGGACAACCTACGAGCAGTACTTC
V gene: TRBV6-5; D gene: TRBD2; clone size: once; J gene: TRBJ2-7; CDR3 protein: CPTGLAVYEQYF; CDR3 DNA: TGCCCGACTGGGCTAGCGGTATACGAGCAGTACTTC
V gene: TRBV27; D gene: .; clone size: .; J gene: TRBJ2-3; CDR3 protein: CASSWDGNTQYF; CDR3 DNA: TGTGCCAGCAGTTGGGACGGGAATACGCAGTATTTT
V gene: TRBV9; D gene: .; clone size: once; J gene: TRBJ2-1; CDR3 protein: CASSPRRGRGYNEQFF; CDR3 DNA: TGTGCCAGCAGCCCGCGGAGGGGGCGGGGGTACAATGAGCAGTTCTTC
V gene: TRBV20-1; D gene: TRBD2; clone size: few; J gene: TRBJ2-3; CDR3 protein: CSAGPGLASTDTQYF; CDR3 DNA: TGCAGTGCGGGACCGGGACTAGCTAGCACAGATACGCAGTATTTT
V gene: TRBV12-3/TRBV12-4; D gene: .; clone size: .; J gene: TRBJ1-5; CDR3 protein: CASQTDGNQPQHF; CDR3 DNA: TGTGCCAGCCAGACAGATGGCAATCAGCCCCAGCATTTT
V gene: TRBV23-1; D gene: TRBD1; clone size: .; J gene: TRBJ2-7; CDR3 protein: CASSHDPGQGCYEQYF; CDR3 DNA: TGCGCCAGCAGTCACGACCCGGGACAGGGGTGTTACGAGCAGTACTTC
V gene: TRBV9; D gene: TRBD2; clone size: many; J gene: TRBJ2-1; CDR3 protein: CASSVAPGGPSYNEQFF; CDR3 DNA: TGTGCCAGCAGCGTAGCACCGGGAGGGCCCTCCTACAATGAGCAGTTCTTC
V gene: TRBV18; D gene: .; clone size: .; J gene: TRBJ2-2; CDR3 protein: CASSPAANTGELFF; CDR3 DNA: TGTGCCAGCTCACCAGCAGCGAACACCGGGGAGCTGTTTTTT
V gene: TRBV6-5; D gene: .; clone size: few; J gene: TRBJ1-1; CDR3 protein: CASSYSQGRTFF; CDR3 DNA: TGTGCCAGCAGTTACTCGCAGGGGAGGACTTTCTTT
V gene: TRBV12-3/TRBV12-4; D gene: .; clone size: few; J gene: TRBJ1-2; CDR3 protein: CASSPRDRPSYGYTF; CDR3 DNA: TGTGCCAGCAGCCCACGAGACAGGCCCTCCTATGGCTACACCTTC
V gene: TRBV7-6; D gene: .; clone size: .; J gene: TRBJ1-1; CDR3 protein: CASSLHVNTEAFF; CDR3 DNA: TGTGCCAGCAGCTTACATGTGAACACTGAAGCTTTCTTT
V gene: TRBV20-1; D gene: .; clone size: many; J gene: TRBJ2-5; CDR3 protein: CSAKGSSAETQYF; CDR3 DNA: TGCAGTGCTAAGGGCTCGTCCGCGGAGACCCAGTACTTC
V gene: TRBV5-1; D gene: .; clone size: .; J gene: TRBJ2-3; CDR3 protein: CASFRGAFKDTQYF; CDR3 DNA: TGCGCCAGCTTCCGGGGGGCCTTTAAAGATACGCAGTATTTT
V gene: TRBV15; D gene: TRBD1; clone size: .; J gene: TRBJ2-4; CDR3 protein: CATSPEKDRGNIQYF; CDR3 DNA: TGTGCCACCAGCCCGGAAAAGGACAGGGGTAACATTCAGTACTTC
V gene: TRBV20-1; D gene: .; clone size: few; J gene: TRBJ2-7; CDR3 protein: CSASRAVSYEQYF; CDR3 DNA: TGCAGTGCTAGTCGGGCTGTATCCTACGAGCAGTACTTC
V gene: TRBV27; D gene: .; clone size: .; J gene: TRBJ2-5; CDR3 protein: CASSPLAEETQYF; CDR3 DNA: TGTGCCAGCAGTCCTCTCGCGGAAGAGACCCAGTACTTC
V gene: TRBV12-3/TRBV12-4; D gene: .; clone size: few; J gene: TRBJ1-6; CDR3 protein: CASSFDRRDNSPLHF; CDR3 DNA: TGTGCCAGCAGTTTCGACAGGAGAGATAATTCACCCCTCCACTTT
V gene: TRBV25-1; D gene: .; clone size: .; J gene: TRBJ2-7; CDR3 protein: CASSEQGMGEQYF; CDR3 DNA: TGTGCCAGCAGTGAGCAGGGGATGGGCGAGCAGTACTTC
V gene: TRBV20-1; D gene: TRBD2; clone size: .; J gene: TRBJ2-1; CDR3 protein: CSARVVGGGPNEQFF; CDR3 DNA: TGCAGTGCTAGAGTTGTGGGCGGGGGGCCTAATGAGCAGTTCTTC
V gene: TRBV29-1; D gene: .; clone size: .; J gene: TRBJ1-2; CDR3 protein: CSVNWAGKGYTF; CDR3 DNA: TGCAGCGTCAATTGGGCAGGGAAAGGCTACACCTTC
V gene: TRBV5-6; D gene: .; clone size: many; J gene: TRBJ1-5; CDR3 protein: CASIPRGPQHF; CDR3 DNA: TGTGCCAGCATCCCCCGGGGGCCCCAGCATTTT
V gene: TRBV20-1; D gene: TRBD2; clone size: .; J gene: TRBJ2-3; CDR3 protein: CSARESGGHLRTDTQYF; CDR3 DNA: TGCAGTGCTAGAGAGAGCGGGGGCCACCTTCGCACAGATACGCAGTATTTT
V gene: TRBV20-1; D gene: TRBD2; clone size: .; J gene: TRBJ2-1; CDR3 protein: CSAPPPLAGITYNEQFF; CDR3 DNA: TGCAGTGCACCCCCTCCACTAGCGGGAATTACCTACAATGAGCAGTTCTTC
V gene: TRBV27; D gene: .; clone size: few; J gene: TRBJ2-1; CDR3 protein: CASSSLGLLYNEQFF; CDR3 DNA: TGTGCCAGCAGTTCATTAGGACTACTATACAATGAGCAGTTCTTC
V gene: TRBV4-1; D gene: .; clone size: .; J gene: TRBJ2-4; CDR3 protein: CASSPAGDIQYF; CDR3 DNA: TGCGCCAGCAGCCCAGCTGGGGACATTCAGTACTTC
V gene: TRBV20-1; D gene: .; clone size: .; J gene: TRBJ2-3; CDR3 protein: CSARGDPRTDTQYF; CDR3 DNA: TGCAGTGCTAGGGGGGACCCGAGGACAGATACGCAGTATTTT